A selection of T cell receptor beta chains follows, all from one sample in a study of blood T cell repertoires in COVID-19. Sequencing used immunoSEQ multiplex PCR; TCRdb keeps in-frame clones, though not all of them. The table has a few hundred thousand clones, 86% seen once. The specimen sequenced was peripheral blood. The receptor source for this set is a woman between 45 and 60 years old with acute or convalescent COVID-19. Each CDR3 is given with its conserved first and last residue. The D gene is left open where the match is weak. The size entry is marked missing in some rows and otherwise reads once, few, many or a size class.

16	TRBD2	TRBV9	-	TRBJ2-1	TGTGCCAGCAGCCCTGGAGCAGCGGGGCAATACAATGAGCAGTTCTTC	CASSPGAAGQYNEQFF
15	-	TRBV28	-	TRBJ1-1	TGTGCCAGCAGAATCAAGTGGACTATGAACACTGAAGCTTTCTTT	CASRIKWTMNTEAFF
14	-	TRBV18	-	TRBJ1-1	TGTGCCAGCTCATCTACAGGAGAGAACACTGAAGCTTTCTTT	CASSSTGENTEAFF
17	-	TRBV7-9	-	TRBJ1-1	TGTGCCAGCAGCTTAATTAGGGCAGGGGTTAGGAACACTGAAGCTTTCTTT	CASSLIRAGVRNTEAFF
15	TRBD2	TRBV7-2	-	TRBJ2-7	TGTGCCAGCAGACGGACTAGCGGGAGCTCCTACGAGCAGTACTTC	CASRRTSGSSYEQYF
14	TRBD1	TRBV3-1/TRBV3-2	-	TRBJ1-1	TGTGCCAGCAGCCTCCCGGACAGGGGGACTGAAGCTTTCTTT	CASSLPDRGTEAFF
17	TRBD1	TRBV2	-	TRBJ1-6	TGTGCCAGCACCCCCAGGACAGGGGGCTCCTATAATTCACCCCTCCACTTT	CASTPRTGGSYNSPLHF
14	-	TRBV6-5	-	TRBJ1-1	TGTGCCAGCAGTTACTCTGAGGGGAACACTGAAGCTTTCTTT	CASSYSEGNTEAFF
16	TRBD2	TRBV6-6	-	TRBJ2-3	TGTGCCAGCAGCCCCAGCGGGAGAAAAGGCACAGATACGCAGTATTTT	CASSPSGRKGTDTQYF
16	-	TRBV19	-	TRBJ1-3	TGTGCCAGTCCCCCCCCGGGAGGGAACTCTGGAAACACCATATATTTT	CASPPPGGNSGNTIYF
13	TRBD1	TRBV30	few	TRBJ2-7	TGTGCCTTCCGGGACAGGTCGACCTACGAGCAGTACTTC	CAFRDRSTYEQYF
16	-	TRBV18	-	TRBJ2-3	TGTGCCAGCTCACCACCTTCGCGAGTGTTGATCGCTACGCAGTATTTT	CASSPPSRVLIATQYF
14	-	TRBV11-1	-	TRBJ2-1	TGTGCCAGCAGCCCCCGACTAGTAGGGAATGAGCAGTTCTTC	CASSPRLVGNEQFF
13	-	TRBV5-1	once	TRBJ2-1	TGCGCCAGCAGCTCCAGCTCCTACAATGAGCAGTTCTTC	CASSSSSYNEQFF
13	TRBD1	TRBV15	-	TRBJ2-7	TGTGCCAGCCGAGGGGGCATTCTCGACGAGCAGTACTTC	CASRGGILDEQYF
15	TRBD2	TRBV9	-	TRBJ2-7	TGTGCCAGCAGCGTAGAAGGGAGGGCGGCGTACGAGCAGTACTTC	CASSVEGRAAYEQYF
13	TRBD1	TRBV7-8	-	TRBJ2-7	TGTGCCAGCAGCGTCGGGACAGGGATCGAGCAGTACTTC	CASSVGTGIEQYF
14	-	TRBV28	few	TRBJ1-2	TGTGCCAGCAGTTTGCCCGGGGACATAGATGGCTACACCTTC	CASSLPGDIDGYTF
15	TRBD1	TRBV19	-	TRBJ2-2	TGTGCCAGTAGTCCCTGGACAGGGAACACCGGGGAGCTGTTTTTT	CASSPWTGNTGELFF
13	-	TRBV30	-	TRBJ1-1	TGTGCCTGGGGTATACACGCGAACACTGAAGCTTTCTTT	CAWGIHANTEAFF
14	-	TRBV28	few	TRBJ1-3	TGTGCCAGCCAAGGGGCGACCTCTGGAAACACCATATATTTT	CASQGATSGNTIYF
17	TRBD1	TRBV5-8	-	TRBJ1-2	TGTGCCAGCAGCTCGAAATTGGACAGGTGGCAGGCCTATGGCTACACCTTC	CASSSKLDRWQAYGYTF